This TCR beta chain was captured in a study of Graves' ophthalmopathy and Graves' hyperthyroidism (dated by TCRdb to 2016 to 2019). With respect to the entire study: Peripheral blood was collected before any treatment was given, at the time of initial diagnosis. The study used TCR beta repertoire signatures to distinguish Graves' ophthalmopathy from Graves' hyperthyroidism and to predict progression to ophthalmopathy. In total, some 140 blood samples were TCR-sequenced: around 42 ophthalmopathy, 75 hyperthyroidism and about 17 hyperthyroidism-to-ophthalmopathy patients. To explore V-J signatures that separate ophthalmopathy from hyperthyroidism, a discovery set of about 96 patients was enrolled, consisting of about 41 with ophthalmopathy and approximately 57 with stable hyperthyroidism. For independent validation, a separate cohort was made up of some 18 hyperthyroidism patients plus 17 patients who later progressed from hyperthyroidism to ophthalmopathy. In roughly six hyperthyroidism patients, the T-cell repertoire of thyroid tissue was compared with the T-cell repertoire of blood. After sampling, hyperthyroidism patients received methimazole starting at 30 mg daily, and ophthalmopathy patients received high-dose intravenous methylprednisolone.

The CDR3 length equals 8 residues, ends included. Taken from the germline V gene, the CDR1 and CDR2 loops are SQVTM and ANQGSEA. Patients with ophthalmopathy had moderately to severely active disease, with a Clinical Activity Score of 3 or more, a NOSPECS grade of 4 or more, and a disease duration of less than 3 months. Patients with other autoimmune diseases, uncontrolled infections, pregnancy or lactation were excluded. Clinical symptoms, serum thyroxine, TRAb, thyroid ultrasound and orbital computed tomography were used for diagnosis. Using Ficoll-Paque density gradient centrifugation, PBMCs were isolated from approximately 11 ml of fresh peripheral blood. Total RNA was extracted using Trizol reagent, and RNA quality was checked on an Agilent 2100 Bioanalyzer. For repertoire sequencing, TCR beta CDR3 regions were amplified from RNA transcripts. The first round was an RT-PCR using HTBI primers with the Qiagen OneStep RT-PCR kit, and this first round was followed by a second-round multiplex PCR, then size selection and purification. Libraries were sequenced on an Illumina HiSeq2000 using paired-end 100 bp reads. As for how the authors treated the data: Reads were processed with SOAPnuke, discarding reads with adapters, uncalled bases, mean Phred below 15, or no exact constant-primer or identifier match. High-quality paired reads were merged with COPE v1.2.5. Each unique nucleotide sequence was defined as a clonotype, and clonotypes were aligned to IMGT TRB V, D and J references with MiTCR v1.1. The analysis was limited to V-J combinations with a frequency above 0.0001, which together covered 99.2% of repertoires. For each V-J combination, a TCR clonal expansion and chaos score was defined as F50 clonal expansion divided by the chaos observed in the TCRdist matrix. Welch's t-statistics and random forest were used to reduce the features to 10 to 15 V-J combinations, which were then used as input to a naive Bayes classifier. The similarity between thyroid and blood repertoires was quantified using the Morisita-Horn index. TCRdb cleaned the public reads at Q25 with fastp, built clones with MiXCR and kept in-frame beta chains. Rows are unified per CDR3 protein, each entry keeping the most common DNA and genes. In this record, the V and J calls reflect TCRdb's handling and not the investigators' own analysis. Within this sample are about 660,000 distinct CDR3 sequences, with roughly 39% of them counted one time only. The ten largest clones add up to more than 3% of the sample.

About this clonotype: What antigen it recognizes has not been identified. This CDR3 fails to terminate in the conserved phenylalanine or tryptophan, so it likely reflects a read error. The DNA is left out, because the CDR3 cannot be placed on it with certainty; the CDR3 is given as TCRdb lists it.

General findings and caveats noted by the study authors: In cross-validation, the 13-signature model distinguished ophthalmopathy from stable hyperthyroidism with about 90% sensitivity and almost 83% specificity, and in the test set the corresponding values were roughly 80% and 76%. Most expanded thyroid clonotypes with frequency above 0.001 were also detected in blood, suggesting blood repertoires may reflect the thyroid immune response. In validation, the model predicted ophthalmopathy progression with over 60% sensitivity and about 73% specificity; roughly eleven predicted patients were CT-confirmed with GO in a median of approximately 6.5 months. No statistical method was used to set the sample size in advance, and the investigators knew which group each participant was assigned to.

The specimen was peripheral blood. The clonotype originates from an adult man with Graves' ophthalmopathy. The V and J genes are TRBV29-1 and TRBJ1-4; the D call of TRBD1 is as the table states it, not checked on the DNA. The CDR3 sequence is CSVVQGRY.